Many counts were recorded for the clone carrying this TCR beta chain. What it recognizes is unknown. The sample belongs to a study of T-cell reconstitution after alpha-beta-depleted transplantation in children. During its preparation, the TCRbeta library received unique molecular identifiers. TCRdb reprocessed the PCR reads via MiXCR and lists one record per CDR3 protein. Seen here are more than 500,000 distinct CDR3 sequences, over 9.5% observed once, and the top ten hold around 13%. CDR3 size: 15 residues. J was trimmed by 4 bases and V by 2 bases; bases with no gene match: 7. In germline, CDR1 is LNHNV, CDR2 YYDKDF (reference sequence). Regarding the study as a whole: The origin of high day-60 TCRbeta diversity in some patients lay in surviving recipient T cells and thymic progenitors. The authors attributed T-cell counts and diversity one year after transplant mostly to newly produced T cells. Several hundred expanded graft clones reportedly supplied alpha-beta T cells about two months after transplant.

The chain recombines TRBV15 with TRBJ1-1; 7 nucleotides agree with TRBD1. This TCR came from a female patient between 2 and 10 years old who had a stem cell transplant for aplastic anemia, so the T cells may come from the graft donor. This material consisted of PBMCs, mostly from graft donor cells, taken 180 days after TCRalphabeta/CD19-depleted stem cell transplant. Written as DNA, the CDR3 is TGTGCCACCAGCAGACACAGGGGATGGGGCACTGAAGCTTTCTTT. It is translated as CATSRHRGWGTEAFF.